One sample yielded the 31 T cell receptor beta chains listed below, sequenced in a study of shared clonotypes between healthy human individuals. Assay: immunoSEQ multiplex PCR; the TCRdb copy retains only in-frame clones and omits some. The sample records about 670,000 clones, approximately 79% being singletons. Material for sequencing was memory CD4+ T cells sorted from blood. This sample's subset: CD45RA-negative fraction. All receptors derive from a woman between 25 and 40 years old in good health.

This clone was seen a single time. Other nucleotide sequences in the sample specify the same CDR3. The rearrangement links TRBV11-3 to TRBJ2-7; the match to TRBD1 covers 7 bases. The CDR3 is 13 amino acids. The germline CDR1 and CDR2 sequences are SGHNT and YENEEA. The ends lost 5 bases at V and 2 bases at J; junction bases unmatched: 3. This CDR3 reads CASSATGAYEQYF. The CDR3 DNA is TGTGCCAGCAGCGCCACAGGGGCCTACGAGCAGTACTTC. The variable domain in full, completed from reference TRBV11-3 and TRBJ2-7, reads EAGVVQSPRYKIIEKKQPVAFWCNPISGHNTLYWYLQNLGQGPELLIRYENEEAVDDSQLPKDRFSAERLKGVDSTLKIQPAELGDSAVYLCASSATGAYEQYFGPGTRLTVT.

This clone was seen many times. This chain connects TRBV18 to TRBJ2-1; possibly TRBD1 for D (6 bases). Per germline, CDR1 KGHSH and CDR2 LQKENI. The CDR3 covers 13 residues. Trimming removed 3 bases at V and 10 bases at J, with 13 bases between. The CDR3 here is CASSPDSLGEQFF. The DNA of the CDR3 is TGTGCCAGCTCACCGGACAGTCTAGGAGAGCAGTTCTTC.

The chain combines TRBV20-1 with TRBJ2-7; possible D gene TRBD2, 5 bases. This CDR3 has 9 amino acids. CDR1 is DFQATT and CDR2 is SNEGSKA in the germline V gene (reference sequence). The CDR3 nucleotides are TGCAGGAACTGCGGGGAGCAGTACTTC. The encoded protein is CRNCGEQYF.

J is TRBJ2-3 and V is TRBV2, with a possible D match to TRBD1 (6 bases). The V gene's germline CDR1 is SNHLY and CDR2 FYNNEI. V was pared by 6 bases and J by 3 bases, with 16 bases between. This CDR3 is built from 15 residues. The chain's CDR3 is CASRVRGSRTDTQYF. CDR3 nucleotides: TGTGCCAGCAGAGTCAGGGGCTCAAGGACAGATACGCAGTATTTT.

The rearrangement uses TRBV5-1 and TRBJ2-3, with D uncertain. CDR3 size: 15 residues. Germline V lookup: CDR1 SGHRS, CDR2 YFSETQ. Deletions cut 0 bases from V and 3 bases from J, with 11 bases between. CDR3 DNA: TGCGCCAGCAGCTTGGAGGCTACGCGGACAGATACGCAGTATTTT. Amino acid sequence: CASSLEATRTDTQYF.

This chain joins TRBV7-2 and TRBJ2-6; 7 bases map to TRBD2. This CDR3 has 14 residues. The V gene's germline CDR1 is SGHTA and CDR2 FQGNSA. The V segment lost 11 bases and the J segment 0 bases; nucleotides outside the gene matches: 4. CDR3 amino acids: CASREGSGANVLTF. CDR3 DNA sequence: TGTGCCTCGAGGGAGGGCTCTGGGGCCAACGTCCTGACTTTC. Full variable domain (outside the CDR3, taken from reference TRBV7-2 and TRBJ2-6): GAGVSQSPSNKVTEKGKDVELRCDPISGHTALYWYRQSLGQGLEFLIYFQGNSAPDKSGLPSDRFSAERTGGSVSTLTIQRTQQEDSAVYLCASREGSGANVLTFGAGSRLTVL.

The chain carries TRBV27 and TRBJ1-2, with a weak D call TRBD1 (5 bases). Between the trimmed V and J ends, which lost 4 bases and 3 bases, there was a span of 15 bases. Germline CDR1 reads MNHEY; CDR2 reads SMNVEV (reference sequence). This CDR3 is built from 15 residues. The CDR3 coding sequence is TGTGCCAGCAGTTCCAGGGTTTCGAGCCACTATGGCTACACCTTC. Protein sequence: CASSSRVSSHYGYTF.

V is TRBV5-6 and J is TRBJ1-5; 7 positions agree with TRBD1. The CDR3 spans 15 residues. The V segment lost 4 bases and the J segment 2 bases; nucleotides outside the gene matches: 6. Germline CDR1 reads SGHDT; CDR2 reads YYEEEE. The CDR3 sequence is CASSDGQVGNQPQHF. The CDR3, as DNA: TGTGCCAGCAGCGATGGACAGGTTGGCAATCAGCCCCAGCATTTT.

V is TRBV14 and J is TRBJ1-3; the D is unclear. The germline V gene has CDR1 SGHDN and CDR2 FVKESK. There are 16 residues in the CDR3. The ends were cut back, 0 bases at V and 4 bases at J, with 13 bases in the middle. This chain's CDR3 is CASSQEFSFSGNTIYF. The CDR3 DNA sequence: TGTGCCAGCAGCCAAGAATTCAGTTTCTCGGGAAACACCATATATTTT.

This clone was seen a single time. The chain employs TRBV28 and TRBJ1-2; D uncertain. V lost 8 bases to trimming and J lost 2 bases, with 15 bases between them. This CDR3 has 14 amino acids. CDR1 is MDHEN, CDR2 SYDVKM, per germline. CDR3 nucleotide sequence: TGTGCCAGCGTCGAGGGCTCCCAAAACTATGGCTACACCTTC. Translated: CASVEGSQNYGYTF.

The chain is built from TRBV5-1 and TRBJ2-4; 7 nucleotides align to TRBD1. J lost 8 bases, V lost 3 bases, and 8 bases had no gene match. The CDR3 has 14 residues. In germline, CDR1 is SGHRS, CDR2 YFSETQ. This CDR3 reads CASSSRDRGDIQYF. In DNA form, the CDR3 reads TGCGCCAGCAGCTCACGGGACAGAGGAGACATTCAGTACTTC.

The V call is TRBV9, the J call TRBJ1-2, with unresolved D. The length of the CDR3 is 12 residues. From germline, CDR1 is SGDLS and CDR2 YYNGEE. Trimming took off 3 bases at V and 4 bases at J, with 7 bases between the two ends. The CDR3 bases are TGTGCCAGCAGCGCCCCGACCTATGGCTACACCTTC. This sequence encodes CASSAPTYGYTF.

This clone was seen only once. The chain has TRBV5-4 and TRBJ2-7; no definite D call. Trimming took off 3 bases at V and 5 bases at J, with 18 bases between the two ends. The CDR3 extends over 15 amino acids. The germline V gene encodes CDR1 SGHNT and CDR2 YYREEE (reference sequence). This CDR3 is CASSSTTESRHEQYF. CDR3 bases: TGTGCCAGCAGCTCCACTACCGAGAGTCGGCACGAGCAGTACTTC.

The V call is TRBV4-1, the J call TRBJ1-2; a possible D gene is TRBD1 (6 bases). The CDR3 is made up of 16 amino acids. Germline assignment: CDR1 MGHRA and CDR2 YSYEKL. Trimming took off 1 base at V and 2 bases at J, with 14 bases between the two ends. The CDR3 DNA reads as TGCGCCAGCAGCCAAGGGGGGCCGGATGAAAACTATGGCTACACCTTC. It codes for CASSQGGPDENYGYTF.

Points on this clone: Possible read error: a much larger clone is one base away. Other DNA sequences from this sample encode an identical CDR3 as well. The chain links TRBV19 to TRBJ1-2; possibly TRBD1 for D (6 bases). The length of the CDR3 is 16 residues. The germline V gene encodes CDR1 LNHDA and CDR2 SQIVND (reference sequence). CDR3 residues: CASSIIGTGAGYGYTF. CDR3 DNA: TGTGCCAGTAGTATAATCGGGACGGGGGCTGGCTATGGTTACACCTTC.

To note about this clone: A read error may be the cause here, since a much bigger clone is one base away. The chain carries TRBV2 and TRBJ2-3; D is undetermined. The CDR3 has 13 amino acids. CDR1 is SNHLY and CDR2 is FYNNEI in the germline V gene. V shed 4 bases and J shed 0 bases, with 5 bases lying between them. As DNA, the CDR3 is TGTGCCAGCAGTGGGGCCAGCACAGATACGCAGTATTTT. Translated: CASSGASTDTQYF.

Worth noting for this clone: Additional DNA sequences in this sample encode the identical CDR3. The chain uses TRBV30 and TRBJ1-2; possible D gene TRBD1, 6 bases. The CDR3 totals 12 residues. Trimming cost V 1 base and J 4 bases, with 7 bases left between them. Germline V gives CDR1 GTSNPN, CDR2 SVGIG (reference sequence). The CDR3 loop reads CAWSAQGYGYTF. CDR3 DNA sequence: TGTGCCTGGAGTGCACAGGGCTATGGCTACACCTTC.

The chain uses TRBV4-2 and TRBJ2-6; 7 bases match TRBD2. Looked up from germline, CDR1 is LGHNA and CDR2 is YNFKEQ. With V trimmed by 0 bases and J by 6 bases, 8 bases remained unmatched. CDR3 length equals 17 residues. The CDR3: CASSQETSWAKANVLTF. CDR3 DNA: TGTGCCAGCAGCCAAGAGACTAGCTGGGCCAAGGCCAACGTCCTGACTTTC.

In its sample, this clone was seen a few times. The CDR3 DNA sequence: TGTGCCAGCAGTGCCGAGGCTAACTATGGCTACACCTTC. Residues: CASSAEANYGYTF. V is TRBV2 and J is TRBJ1-2; D is ambiguous. CDR1 and CDR2 from the germline V gene are SNHLY and FYNNEI. The CDR3 has 13 amino acids. Trimming took off 4 bases at V and 0 bases at J, with 6 bases between the two ends.

V is TRBV30 and J is TRBJ2-5, with 11 positions matching TRBD2. CDR1 is GTSNPN, CDR2 SVGIG, per germline (reference sequence). Unmatched junction bases numbered 4, after V lost 1 base and J lost 3 bases. This CDR3 has 15 residues. The CDR3 protein is CAWSELTSGKETQYF. The DNA for the CDR3 is TGTGCCTGGAGTGAACTGACTAGCGGGAAAGAGACCCAGTACTTC.

The gene calls are TRBV25-1 and TRBJ2-7, with a possible D match to TRBD1 (7 bases). Trimming stripped 3 bases from V and 4 bases from J, with 13 bases between. The germline V gene has CDR1 MGHDK and CDR2 SYGVNS. The CDR3 contains 14 residues. CDR3 amino acids: CASSDPTGRYEQYF. CDR3 nucleotide sequence: TGTGCCAGCAGTGACCCGACAGGGAGGTACGAGCAGTACTTC.

J is TRBJ2-1 and V is TRBV19; TRBD1 aligns across 11 bases. The V gene end was trimmed by 4 bases and the J gene end by 0 bases; junction bases not matched to a gene: 8. This CDR3 region has 18 residues. Germline CDR1 is LNHDA and CDR2 is SQIVND (reference sequence). The CDR3 loop reads CASSTDRDRGSSYNEQFF. The CDR3 coding sequence is TGTGCCAGTAGTACAGATAGGGACAGGGGGAGCTCCTACAATGAGCAGTTCTTC. Full variable domain (missing parts from reference TRBV19 and TRBJ2-1): DGGITQSPKYLFRKEGQNVTLSCEQNLNHDAMYWYRQDPGQGLRLIYYSQIVNDFQKGDIAEGYSVSREKKESFPLTVTSAQKNPTAFYLCASSTDRDRGSSYNEQFFGPGTRLTVL.

The chain carries TRBV25-1 and TRBJ1-1, with no clear D. This CDR3 is 13 amino acids long. Germline V gene data show CDR1 as MGHDK and CDR2 as SYGVNS. Trimming removed 4 bases from V and 3 bases from J, with 9 bases in between. For the CDR3, the DNA is TGTGCCAGCAGTGTTTTTCCCCACACTGAAGCTTTCTTT. Translating it yields CASSVFPHTEAFF.

The chain has TRBV28 and TRBJ1-2; 9 bases line up with TRBD1. The ends lost 4 bases at V and 3 bases at J; junction bases unmatched: 3. Germline CDR1 reads MDHEN; CDR2 reads SYDVKM. The CDR3 runs to 14 residues. The CDR3 here is CASSYGQGHYGYTF. CDR3 sequence (DNA): TGTGCCAGCAGTTACGGACAGGGGCACTATGGCTACACCTTC.

The genes are TRBV2 and TRBJ2-7, with D unclear. V shed 6 bases and J shed 7 bases, with 10 bases lying between them. The CDR3 extends over 11 amino acids. Germline assignment: CDR1 SNHLY and CDR2 FYNNEI. CDR3 sequence reads: CASRGEWEQYF. CDR3 coding DNA: TGTGCCAGCAGGGGCGAGTGGGAGCAGTACTTC.

V is TRBV11-2 and J is TRBJ2-7; D is uncertain. Trimming removed 2 bases from V and 5 bases from J, with 7 bases in between. CDR1 is SGHAT and CDR2 is FQNNGV in the germline V gene. This CDR3 region has 12 residues. The CDR3 bases are TGTGCCAGCAGCTTATTGGGGAACGAGCAGTACTTC. Protein: CASSLLGNEQYF.

This clone was observed a handful of times. J is TRBJ1-5 and V is TRBV19, with TRBD1 matching 7 bases. J lost 2 bases, V lost 5 bases, and 6 bases had no gene match. Germline CDR1 and CDR2: LNHDA and SQIVND (reference sequence). This CDR3 region has 15 residues. CDR3 sequence: CASSYGTVRNQPQHF. CDR3 nucleotides: TGTGCCAGTAGTTACGGGACAGTTCGCAATCAGCCCCAGCATTTT.

The chain joins TRBV27 to TRBJ2-7; a possible D gene is TRBD1 (5 bases). Germline CDR1 and CDR2: MNHEY and SMNVEV (reference sequence). The CDR3 consists of 14 residues. Trimming pared 8 bases from V and 7 bases from J, leaving 21 bases between. The CDR3 sequence: CASWSPGRAKEQYF. CDR3 coding DNA: TGTGCCAGCTGGAGTCCTGGCAGGGCAAAAGAGCAGTACTTC.

There are a few counts of this clone. This specimen includes other DNA sequences encoding the same CDR3. The V and J genes are TRBV7-9 and TRBJ2-2; D remains unclear. The germline V and J ends were trimmed by 3 bases and 4 bases, with 3 bases remaining between them. CDR1 is SEHNR and CDR2 is FQNEAQ in the germline V gene (reference sequence). This CDR3 contains 12 residues. The CDR3 sequence: CASSFTTGELFF. CDR3 DNA: TGTGCCAGCAGCTTCACCACCGGGGAGCTGTTTTTT.

The chain carries TRBV6-5 and TRBJ1-2, with D tentatively TRBD1 (5 bases). The length of the CDR3 is 13 residues. Per the germline V gene, CDR1 is MNHEY and CDR2 is SVGAGI. V was cut by 2 bases and J by 7 bases, with 11 bases left in between. CDR3 bases: TGTGCCAGCAGTTACGGCGCGGGACCTGGCTACACCTTC. This sequence encodes CASSYGAGPGYTF.

For this clone: Other DNA sequences in this specimen translate into the identical CDR3. The rearrangement links TRBV7-9 to TRBJ2-5; tentative D call: TRBD2 (7 bases). The CDR3 consists of 14 residues. CDR1 SEHNR and CDR2 FQNEAQ come from the germline V gene (reference sequence). The V and J ends lost 5 bases and 5 bases respectively, with 15 bases between them. CDR3 bases: TGTGCCAGCAGCCCCTCGGGGGGCGGGGAGACCCAGTACTTC. Translated, it gives CASSPSGGGETQYF.